The next 23 T cell receptor beta chains were all read from a single sample in a study of low-dose radiotherapy and immunotherapy resistance in tumors. Time point in this sample: before trial treatment. Primers used for first-strand cDNA, a TRAV- and TRBV-specific set, covered both alpha and beta chains. Over roughly 19 PCR cycles, TCRs were amplified from a constant-region primer and V-primer adapter. From the reads, TCRdb called clonotypes with MiXCR, one entry per CDR3 protein. The top ten hold about 1% of the sample, which has 80,000 to 95,000 distinct CDR3 sequences, around 9.2% seen once. Sequences were derived from PBMCs, sampled before treatment. The receptors derive from a male donor with prostate cancer.

This clonotype showed up many times. This chain connects TRBV5-5 to TRBJ2-7, with D perhaps assigned TRBD1 or TRBD2 (5 bases each). V lost 0 bases and J lost 2, with 12 bases in between. The V gene's germline CDR1 is SGHKS and CDR2 YYEKEE (reference sequence). The CDR3 has 15 residues. CDR3 amino acids: CASSLGGAIPYEQYF. In nucleotides, the CDR3 is TGTGCCAGCAGCTTGGGAGGGGCAATCCCCTACGAGCAGTACTTC.

This clonotype was seen ten or more times. V gene TRBV2 combines with J gene TRBJ1-3, with D maybe TRBD1 (5 bases). With 3 bases removed from V and 0 bases from J, the gap between germline ends came to 15 bases. From germline, CDR1 is SNHLY and CDR2 FYNNEI. The CDR3 length is 17 residues. The CDR3 sequence is CASSEGGNRFSGNTIYF. CDR3 DNA: TGTGCCAGCAGTGAGGGGGGTAACAGGTTCTCTGGAAACACCATATATTTT.

At least ten counts were recorded for this clonotype. V is TRBV7-2 and J is TRBJ2-1; D gene ambiguous. V dropped 10 bases and J dropped 0 bases, with 13 bases sitting between them. The length of the CDR3 is 14 residues. The germline V gene encodes CDR1 SGHTA and CDR2 FQGNSA. The chain's CDR3 is CATRPASSYNEQFF. In DNA form, the CDR3 reads TGTGCCACAAGGCCCGCCAGCTCCTACAATGAGCAGTTCTTC. Together with reference TRBV7-2 and TRBJ2-1, the CDR3 gives the full variable domain: GAGVSQSPSNKVTEKGKDVELRCDPISGHTALYWYRQSLGQGLEFLIYFQGNSAPDKSGLPSDRFSAERTGGSVSTLTIQRTQQEDSAVYLCATRPASSYNEQFFGPGTRLTVL.

This clonotype was seen a few times. The chain couples TRBV27 to TRBJ2-2; D might be TRBD2 (5 bases). The CDR3 has 17 residues. Trimming took off 3 bases at V and 4 bases at J, with 18 bases between the two ends. CDR1 and CDR2 from the germline V gene are MNHEY and SMNVEV (reference sequence). CDR3 sequence: CASSLFPQSGPTGELFF. The CDR3 region has the DNA TGTGCCAGCAGTTTGTTTCCGCAGAGCGGACCCACCGGGGAGCTGTTTTTT.

This clonotype was seen at least ten times. CDR3 DNA sequence: TGCAGTGCTCCGGCTCTGAGCGATACGCAGTATTTT. Residues: CSAPALSDTQYF. The gene calls are TRBV20-1 and TRBJ2-3; D remains ambiguous. The CDR3 length is 12 residues. Germline CDR1 and CDR2: DFQATT and SNEGSKA (reference sequence). V was trimmed by 5 bases and J by 6 bases, leaving 12 bases between them.

This clonotype was counted ten times or more. V is TRBV4-3 and J is TRBJ2-1; TRBD2 matches at 9 bases. CDR1 and CDR2 (germline): LGHNA, YSLEER. Trimming cost V 2 bases and J 2 bases; bases outside gene matches: 10. The CDR3 extends over 18 amino acids. The CDR3 DNA is TGCGCCAGCAGCCAAAGGGCGGCGGGAGGGCCCCCCTACAATGAGCAGTTCTTC. Amino acid sequence: CASSQRAAGGPPYNEQFF.

This clonotype has at least ten counts. The chain is built from TRBV28 and TRBJ2-1; D might be TRBD2 (6 bases). The CDR3 covers 16 residues. The germline V and J ends were trimmed by 6 bases and 2 bases, with 17 bases remaining between them. Germline assignment: CDR1 MDHEN and CDR2 SYDVKM. The CDR3 nucleotides read TGTGCCAGCAGCACCTCGGGAGTAAAAGCCTACAATGAGCAGTTCTTC. Protein: CASSTSGVKAYNEQFF.

This clonotype has at least ten counts. The J gene is TRBJ1-3, the V gene TRBV7-9; the match to TRBD1 covers 7 bases. Looked up from germline, CDR1 is SEHNR and CDR2 is FQNEAQ (reference sequence). The CDR3 runs to 15 residues. V gave up 5 bases and J gave up 5 bases; unmatched junction bases: 9. The CDR3 sequence is CASSTRQGGRNTIYF. The CDR3 DNA reads TGTGCCAGCAGCACCAGACAGGGTGGCAGAAACACCATATATTTT. Variable domain in full (rest from reference TRBV7-9 and TRBJ1-3): DTGVSQNPRHKITKRGQNVTFRCDPISEHNRLYWYRQTLGQGPEFLTYFQNEAQLEKSRLLSDRFSAERPKGSFSTLEIQRTEQGDSAMYLCASSTRQGGRNTIYFGEGSWLTVV.

This clonotype was seen repeatedly, ten times or more. The V call is TRBV27, the J call TRBJ2-3; TRBD2 aligns across 12 bases. After removal of 6 bases from V and 3 bases from J, the junction contained 10 bases not matched to a gene. The germline CDR1 and CDR2 sequences are MNHEY and SMNVEV (reference sequence). CDR3 length equals 17 residues. CDR3 amino acids: CASSVRSSGRVTDTQYF. DNA for the CDR3: TGTGCCAGCAGCGTCCGCTCTAGCGGGAGGGTTACAGATACGCAGTATTTT.

This clonotype has at least ten counts. The chain combines TRBV29-1 with TRBJ1-1; D remains unclear. Germline CDR1 is SQVTM and CDR2 is ANQGSEA. Deletions cut 4 bases from V and 0 bases from J, with 9 bases between. There are 13 residues in the CDR3. The CDR3 loop is CSVGRSLNTEAFF. The CDR3 DNA sequence: TGCAGCGTTGGTAGATCGTTGAACACTGAAGCTTTCTTT.

This clonotype was counted ten times or more. The chain joins TRBV5-5 to TRBJ2-5; no reliable D call. V shed 2 bases and J shed 2 bases, with 7 bases lying between them. CDR3 length: 13 residues. The germline CDR1 and CDR2 sequences are SGHKS and YYEKEE (reference sequence). In DNA, the CDR3 is TGTGCCAGCAGCTTCACAGCTCAAGAGACCCAGTACTTC. It translates to CASSFTAQETQYF.

This clonotype was seen many times. This chain uses TRBV27 with TRBJ1-1, with unresolved D. V was shortened by 5 bases and J by 5 bases, with 12 bases between the two germline ends. The germline gives CDR1 MNHEY, CDR2 SMNVEV (reference sequence). The CDR3 consists of 13 residues. The CDR3 region has the DNA TGTGCCAGCAGTCCTTTATATGGTACTGAAGCTTTCTTT. Amino acids: CASSPLYGTEAFF.

This clonotype was detected ten times or more. V is TRBV6-6 and J is TRBJ2-7; 7 bases line up with TRBD2. Germline CDR1 reads MNHNY; CDR2 reads SVGAGI (reference sequence). Germline trimming cut 9 bases from V and 3 bases from J; bases unmatched to any gene: 8. This CDR3 contains 13 residues. CDR3 DNA sequence: TGTGCCAGTCTGGGCGGGAGTCTCTACGAGCAGTACTTC. Protein sequence: CASLGGSLYEQYF.

This clonotype was seen repeatedly, ten times or more. The CDR3 is CASSQVGGYGYTF. The CDR3 DNA follows: TGCGCCAGCAGCCAAGTAGGGGGCTATGGCTACACCTTC. The rearrangement uses TRBV4-3 and TRBJ1-2; D perhaps matches TRBD1 (6 bases). V lost 1 base, J lost 4 bases, and 7 bases lay in between. Germline CDR1 and CDR2: LGHNA and YSLEER. There are 13 residues in the CDR3.

In this sample, this clonotype turned up many times. As DNA, the CDR3 is TGTGCCAGTAGTATCTCGACAGCTTACGAGCAGTACTTC. Translating gives CASSISTAYEQYF. The V and J genes are TRBV19 and TRBJ2-7, with D tentatively TRBD1 (5 bases). Trimming took off 3 bases at V and 4 bases at J, with 10 bases between the two ends. Germline V CDR1 and CDR2: LNHDA, SQIVND (reference sequence). This CDR3 spans 13 amino acids.

This clonotype was seen at least ten times. The chain is built from TRBV6-6 and TRBJ1-2; no definite D call. CDR3 length: 17 amino acids. Deletions cut 0 bases from V and 3 bases from J, with 17 bases between. Germline lookup yields CDR1 MNHNY and CDR2 SVGAGI (reference sequence). The CDR3 DNA is TGTGCCAGCAGTTACTCGAGGGTAACCCTCCTCGACTATGGCTACACCTTC. Translating gives CASSYSRVTLLDYGYTF.

This clonotype was recorded many times. The rearrangement joins TRBV28 to TRBJ1-1; D unresolved. The germline CDR1 and CDR2 sequences are MDHEN and SYDVKM. V lost 6 bases, J lost 5 bases, and 13 bases lay in between. This CDR3 comprises 13 residues. CDR3 in amino acids: CASRSGGRTEAFF. The DNA for the CDR3 is TGTGCCAGCAGGTCGGGAGGGAGAACTGAAGCTTTCTTT.

This clonotype has ten or more counts. The V gene is TRBV18, the J gene TRBJ1-3; D gene unclear. CDR1 and CDR2 from the germline V gene are KGHSH and LQKENI. The CDR3 is 12 amino acids. V lost 0 bases and J lost 4, with 1 base in between. The CDR3 region has the DNA TGTGCCAGCTCACCACCGGGAAACACCATATATTTT. Its protein product is CASSPPGNTIYF.

This clonotype came up many times. J is TRBJ2-1 and V is TRBV7-2; tentative D call: TRBD2 (5 bases). CDR1 is SGHTA and CDR2 is FQGNSA in the germline V gene. V dropped 0 bases and J dropped 4 bases, with 13 bases sitting between them. The length of the CDR3 is 16 residues. CDR3 DNA: TGTGCCAGCAGCTTAGCGGTGAGGGCCGAGTACAATGAGCAGTTCTTC. This encodes CASSLAVRAEYNEQFF.

This clonotype showed up just a few times. A far larger clone is off by one base, so a read error is likely. The chain carries TRBV21-1 and TRBJ2-7; whether TRBD2, the table's D call, matches the DNA was not checked. TRBV21-1 is a documented pseudogene. The CDR3 length is 15 residues. CDR3 region: CASSKSRTRRGEQYF. The CDR3 DNA sequence: TGTGCCAGCAGCAAATCAAGGACTCGAAGAGGTGAGCAGTACTTC.

This clonotype has a count of ten or more. The chain has TRBV28 and TRBJ2-2; 9 bases agree with TRBD1. The germline V gene has CDR1 MDHEN and CDR2 SYDVKM. Trimming cost V 1 base and J 5 bases; bases outside gene matches: 8. This CDR3 is built from 17 residues. The chain's CDR3 is CASSLFEGQGRTGELFF. In DNA, the CDR3 is TGTGCCAGCAGTTTATTTGAGGGACAGGGTCGAACCGGGGAGCTGTTTTTT.

This clonotype has ten or more counts. This CDR3 is CASSFVAGSSRTSDTQYF. The CDR3 nucleotides read TGTGCCAGCAGTTTCGTAGCGGGATCCTCCCGAACGTCAGATACGCAGTATTTT. This chain uses TRBV6-2 or TRBV6-3 with TRBJ2-3; 8 nucleotides line up with TRBD2. The CDR3 is 18 residues long. V was clipped by 4 bases and J by 4 bases; unmatched bases: 16. The germline CDR1 and CDR2 sequences are MNHEY and SVGEGT.

This clonotype showed up many times. The chain is built from TRBV20-1 and TRBJ2-7; tentatively, D is TRBD1 or TRBD2 (5 bases each). Trimming pared 6 bases from V and 6 bases from J, leaving 12 bases between. The CDR3 is made up of 11 amino acids. Per germline, CDR1 DFQATT and CDR2 SNEGSKA (reference sequence). CDR3 nucleotide sequence: TGCAGTGCAAGGGACGTGGGCGAGCAGTACTTC. The encoded protein is CSARDVGEQYF.